The 3 T cell receptor beta chains below come from one sample, sequenced in a study of blood T cell repertoires in COVID-19. Sequencing used immunoSEQ multiplex PCR; TCRdb keeps in-frame clones, though not all of them. The sample shows some 91,000 clones, less than 95% of them seen only once. The material sequenced was peripheral blood. Every receptor here comes from a man in his 60s with acute or convalescent COVID-19.

The V call is TRBV23-1, the J call TRBJ1-5; D is unresolved. TRBV23-1 is given ORF status, its function remaining uncertain. V was pared by 0 bases and J by 1 base, with 13 bases between. The CDR3 extends over 17 amino acids. The CDR3 region has the DNA TGCGCCAGCAGTCAATCGATTAACAGCACGAGCAATCAGCCCCAGCATTTT. Its translation: CASSQSINSTSNQPQHF.

The rearrangement links TRBV16 to TRBJ1-2, with D perhaps TRBD1 (6 bases). This CDR3 comprises 15 residues. The V and J ends lost 2 bases and 2 bases respectively, with 12 bases between them. Germline-derived CDR1 and CDR2 are KGHSY and FQNENV. CDR3 bases: TGTGCCAGCAGCCAAAACAGGGAAACCAACTATGGCTACACCTTC. It translates to CASSQNRETNYGYTF.

CDR3 in DNA: TGCGCCAGCAGCTTGTACGGGGGGAGAAGCTCTGGAAACACCATATATTTT. Translating it yields CASSLYGGRSSGNTIYF. V and J are TRBV5-1 and TRBJ1-3; D perhaps matches TRBD1 (5 bases). The CDR3 has 17 residues. Deletions cut 1 base from V and 0 bases from J, with 14 bases between. Germline CDR1 SGHRS, CDR2 YFSETQ.